The present entry profiles one T cell receptor beta chain with its context. Its target is unknown. The sample comes from a study of T cell responses to AZD1222 COVID-19 vaccine. Sequencing was performed with immunoSEQ multiplex PCR; in TCRdb, only in-frame clones are kept and a portion is missing. The data contain some 130,000 clones, over 85% of them singletons. General study points: No repertoire was sampled before or during the peak T cell response, only after it.

This TCR was sampled from an adult in good health. The specimen comprised peripheral blood, sampled on day 0 of AZD1222 vaccination.

The CDR3 protein is CSASRGGVYNEQFF. The CDR3, as DNA: TGCAGTGCTAGTAGGGGCGGGGTCTACAATGAGCAGTTCTTC. The chain carries TRBV20-1 and TRBJ2-1; D perhaps matches TRBD2 (6 bases). There are 14 residues in the CDR3. The V gene's germline CDR1 is DFQATT and CDR2 SNEGSKA (reference sequence). With 3 bases removed from V and 3 bases from J, the gap between germline ends came to 12 bases.